The T cell receptor (beta chain) under discussion was sequenced for a study of blood T cell repertoires in COVID-19. Study overall: Sample material is recorded as cDNA or gDNA derived from T cells, B-cell-depleted T cells, or PBMCs.

Sequencing used immunoSEQ multiplex PCR; TCRdb keeps in-frame clones, though not all of them. The data contain 220,000 or so clones, approximately 80% of them singletons. The CDR3 sequence is 15 residues long. Germline CDR1 SGHRS, CDR2 YFSETQ. The junction had 6 bases not matched to a gene; V was cut back by 4 bases and J by 5 bases. The sequenced material came from PBMCs or T cells enriched from blood (not recorded which). The chain couples TRBV5-1 to TRBJ2-7; 13 bases agree with TRBD2. The source is a woman aged 40 to 50 with acute COVID-19. The CDR3 spells CASSPWTSGRNEQYF. DNA for the CDR3: TGCGCCAGCAGCCCGTGGACTAGCGGGAGAAACGAGCAGTACTTC. The whole variable domain, filled in from reference TRBV5-1 and TRBJ2-7, reads KAGVTQTPRYLIKTRGQQVTLSCSPISGHRSVSWYQQTPGQGLQFLFEYFSETQRNKGNFPGRFSGRQFSNSRSEMNVSTLELGDSALYLCASSPWTSGRNEQYFGPGTRLTVT.